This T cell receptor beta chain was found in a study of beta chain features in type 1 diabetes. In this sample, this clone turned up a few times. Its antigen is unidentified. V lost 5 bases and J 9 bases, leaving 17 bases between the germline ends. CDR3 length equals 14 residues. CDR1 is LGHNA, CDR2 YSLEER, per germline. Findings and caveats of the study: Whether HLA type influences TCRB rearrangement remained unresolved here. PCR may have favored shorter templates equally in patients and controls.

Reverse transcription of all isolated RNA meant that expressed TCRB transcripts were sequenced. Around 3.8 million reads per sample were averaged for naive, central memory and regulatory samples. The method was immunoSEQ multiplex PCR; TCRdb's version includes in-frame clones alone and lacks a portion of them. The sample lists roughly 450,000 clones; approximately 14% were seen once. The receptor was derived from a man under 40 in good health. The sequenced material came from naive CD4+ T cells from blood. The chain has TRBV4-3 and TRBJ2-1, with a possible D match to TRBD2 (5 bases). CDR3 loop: CASSSGPLRGEQFF. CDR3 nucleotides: TGCGCCAGCAGCTCCGGACCTTTACGGGGTGAGCAGTTCTTC.